This is a list of T cell receptor beta chains from one sample in a study of blood T cells in healthy people across ages. TCRdb reprocessed the 5' RACE reads with MiXCR, giving one entry per CDR3 protein. The table has roughly 1,500,000 distinct CDR3 sequences, about 43% seen once; the top ten hold approximately 7.9%. Sequences were obtained from blood. The receptor set was obtained from a woman aged 18-30 years in good health. Each CDR3 is given with its conserved first and last residue. The D gene is left open where the match is weak. Only part of the rows carry a size: once, few, many, or a class if the clone is expanded.

j_gene	v_gene	abundance	d_gene	CDR3nt	CDR3aa
TRBJ1-5	TRBV5-6	.	.	TGTGCCAGCAGCTTCTTCTATAGCAATCAGCCCCAGCATTTT	CASSFFYSNQPQHF
TRBJ1-1	TRBV20-1	.	.	TGCAGTGCTAGAGGGGCAGGGATCCCTGAAGCTTTCTTT	CSARGAGIPEAFF
TRBJ2-1	TRBV4-1	few	.	TGCGCCAGCAGCCCACAACAGGCCCCGGGGGCCCCTGAGCAGTTCTTC	CASSPQQAPGAPEQFF
TRBJ2-1	TRBV5-1	.	TRBD1	TGCGCCAGCACGGGACAGCTCTACAATGAGCAGTTCTTC	CASTGQLYNEQFF
TRBJ2-7	TRBV20-1	few	TRBD1	TGCAGTGCTAGGGGAACAGGGGGCGTACCCTACGAGCAGTACTTC	CSARGTGGVPYEQYF
TRBJ2-7	TRBV20-1	.	TRBD2	TGCAGTGCTAGAGCCGGTCTGGGTAGCGGGATTACCAGCTCCTACGAGCAGTACTTC	CSARAGLGSGITSSYEQYF
TRBJ2-7	TRBV7-9	few	.	TGTGCCAGCAGCTCCGCCGGCGGGAAAAGGGCCTACGAGCAGTACTTC	CASSSAGGKRAYEQYF
TRBJ2-7	TRBV20-1	.	.	TGCAGTGCCATCACAGGGAATGGCTACGAGCAGTACTTC	CSAITGNGYEQYF
TRBJ2-7	TRBV7-2	few	TRBD2	TGTGCCAGCAGTTCCACTAGCGGGAGGCTTTTCTCCTACGAGCAGTACTTC	CASSSTSGRLFSYEQYF
TRBJ2-3	TRBV21-1	.	.	TGTGCCAGCAGCAAAGCCCGGCAGGGATCTTACGGGTGGAGCACAGATACGCAGTATTTT	CASSKARQGSYGWSTDTQYF
TRBJ1-5	TRBV7-9	.	.	TGTGCCAGCAGCTTATGGCTCGGGGGGTCTCCTCAGCCCCAGCATTTT	CASSLWLGGSPQPQHF
TRBJ1-2	TRBV29-1	few	TRBD1	TGCAGCGACGGGGACAGGGTCAACTATGGCTACACCTTC	CSDGDRVNYGYTF
TRBJ2-2	TRBV12-3/TRBV12-4	.	.	TGTGCCAGCAGTTTAAAGGGGGGCTTCGCGAACACCGGGGAGCTGTTTTTT	CASSLKGGFANTGELFF
TRBJ2-3	TRBV6-5	few	.	TGTGCCAGCAGTTACTTGGGGGGCACCACAGATACGCAGTATTTT	CASSYLGGTTDTQYF
TRBJ1-2	TRBV20-1	few	TRBD1	TGCAGTGCTAGTGCTACAGGGGGCGCGGACTATGGCTACACCTTC	CSASATGGADYGYTF
TRBJ2-7	TRBV6-5	.	.	TGTGCCAGCAGTTACCCGACGGGGCGAGGAGCCACCTACGAGCAGTACTTC	CASSYPTGRGATYEQYF